The sequence of this T cell receptor beta chain was determined in a study of cytomegalovirus exposure and HLA in healthy donors (dated by TCRdb to between 2016 and 2019). For the wider study: An earlier analysis of around 600 of the donors reported more than 250 Gb of sequence data and more than 90 million unique TCR beta sequences from some 180 million T cells. An early release covering approximately 600 HLA-typed donors comprised about 300 gigabases of sequencing data and approximately 85 million unique TCR sequences. The genetic ancestry cluster associated with self-reported Caucasian donors included around 76% of the roughly 360 genotyped donors. The aim of the study was to test whether cataloging public T cell receptors could identify signatures of past pathogen exposure. The study used immunosequencing to profile the T cell repertoires of approximately 690 subjects and linked those repertoires to cytomegalovirus serostatus. A separate validation cohort of roughly 130 different subjects was used in addition to the approximately 610-subject first cohort. To predict cytomegalovirus infection status, the study combined high-throughput TCR immunosequencing, statistical association of individual TCRs with disease status, and machine learning. A later analysis re-examined previously published TCR beta repertoires from more than 650 donors and added high-resolution HLA genotyping to investigate patterns of TCR occurrence. Rather than drawing on any new phenotypic data, the later analysis identified candidate immune exposures from TCR beta sequences and the way those sequences occurred across donors. In an earlier analysis of a few hundred of the donors, high-throughput TCR beta sequencing was used to judge whether each TCR beta V gene segment behaved as functional or pseudogenic. Donor age, sex, ethnicity and CMV serostatus were compiled alongside the repertoire data. A later genetic analysis took genome-wide SNP genotypes for about three fifths of the 666 donors and used that subset as a discovery cohort. Every repertoire in the discovery cohort had been generated on one and the same sequencing platform. HLA typing covered class I and class II loci at four-digit resolution. Typing coverage differed by locus: A, B, C, DRB1 and DQB1 were typed in about 629-640 donors, DQA1 in roughly 500, DPA1 in some 570, and DPB1 in around 490. Roughly 5 DR-DQ haplotypes were handled as single units for association and clustering because linkage in the cohort was strong. Among 350 to 400 genotyped donors of the cohort, an average of 235,054 unique TCR beta nucleotide sequences were sequenced per donor, roughly a sixth of them non-productive. The paper's findings and limits, for the study overall: In an earlier analysis of a few hundred of the donors, most TCR beta V segments were observed in productive rearrangements about 87% or about 30% of the time, broadly matching IMGT annotations. A few of the identified cytomegalovirus-associated TCR beta chains were confirmed in vitro to be specific for cytomegalovirus antigens. A cluster of highly shared sequence variants was judged likely to be a technical artifact of the sequencing pipeline. The authors suggested that the approach could potentially be generalized to other disease states and immunological phenotypes. Only TCR beta chains were sequenced in this cohort, and the absence of alpha or paired-chain data limited detectable features. In a later analysis, the rate of TCR association differed among HLA loci, with DRB1 alleles having the most associated TCRs and HLA-C alleles having the fewest. The earlier analysis of approximately 590 of the donors excluded approximately 15 rarely observed V segments, including chromosome 9 orphons, because counts were too low. Assigning TCR associations to individual alleles was difficult when HLA alleles, especially DR and DQ, strongly co-occurred. CMV serostatus was the only immune exposure information available for the cohort. A later analysis reported that several top co-occurrence clusters appeared linked to parvovirus B19, influenza, CMV and Epstein-Barr virus. Because HLA typing was missing for some donors at each locus, association tests included only the typed subset. In a later genetic analysis, a missense DCLRE1C variant was associated with V-gene and J-gene trimming of TCR beta chains, and the association was replicated in an independent cohort. A further reported finding was that TCR beta sequences accurately predicted the HLA-A and HLA-B alleles for most subjects in the first cohort. Linkage disequilibrium might explain the correlated functional status among segregating V segments, but an unknown experimental factor could not be excluded. In a later analysis, HLA-associated TCR beta chains were found to be more clonally expanded and to have lower generation probabilities than equally common non-associated chains. Roughly uniform sequencing depth across donors was assumed in presence/absence analyses, although this assumption may not hold. Some IMGT-functional V segments, including TRBV6-2 and TRBV6-3, could not be distinguished by the 87-base-pair reads and were therefore excluded. Most TCR sequences were observed very rarely across donors, whereas some public TCRs were present in many individuals. Cytomegalovirus status was reported to be diagnosed by the classifier with high specificity and sensitivity in both the original and validation cohorts. According to a later genetic analysis, donors in an Asian-associated ancestry cluster had fewer N-insertions in productive TCRs than the approximately 630-donor mean. According to a later analysis, most CMV-associated TCR beta chains appeared to be HLA-restricted, and the HLA associations seemed to be driven largely by CMV exposure. The study gave a list of more than 150 TCR beta chains associated with cytomegalovirus. A later analysis associated 15,000 or so TCR beta sequences with specific HLA alleles at a false discovery rate of 0.05.

The library was prepared using the immunoSEQ multiplex PCR assay. For the multiplex PCR, a mixture combining 60 forward primers for TCR Vbeta segments and 13 reverse primers for TCR Jbeta segments was used. The CDR3 region of rearranged TCR beta genes was amplified from genomic DNA by a multiplex PCR assay. On the Illumina HiSeq System, the amplified TCR beta libraries were sequenced as 87-base-pair reads. The authors' pipeline ran thus. Across the roughly 640 repertoires, a later analysis counted roughly 84 million unique TCR beta chains, roughly 11 million of which were shared by at least two donors. A nearest-neighbor algorithm error-corrected the raw reads and collapsed the reads into unique sequences, merging closely related sequences to remove PCR and sequencing errors. Alignment of CDR3 sequences to IMGT reference sequences was used to assign V, D and J gene segments. Each retained sequence needed at least a six-nucleotide match to both a V gene segment and a J gene segment. A rearrangement was called productive if the CDR3 had no stop codons and remained in frame with V and J, and every other rearrangement was called non-productive. CDR3 was defined according to IMGT convention as the region running from the second conserved V-encoded cysteine to the conserved J-encoded phenylalanine. Sequences without an unambiguous match to a single V gene segment were excluded from the earlier analysis of 450 to 650 of the donors. An earlier analysis of around 600 of the donors classified V segments as functional when productive rearrangements were above 56.7% and as segregating when the standard deviation between donors was above 5%. A statistical classification framework was developed to diagnose cytomegalovirus status using the catalog of TCR beta chain sequences. In a later analysis, TCR nucleotide sequences were compared against IMGT/GENE-DB human TR gene sequences so that V and J genes could be assigned. In a later analysis, CDR3 sequences and most-parsimonious VDJ recombination scenarios were assigned using the TCRdist pipeline. A later analysis defined each TCR beta chain by its CDR3 amino acid sequence plus V-gene family, and excluded reads lacking a unique V-gene family. A later analysis removed 550 to 700 highly shared, low-generation-probability nucleotide sequences to deal with suspected cross-contamination and a sequencing artifact. In a later analysis, a clonal expansion index for each public chain was calculated from normalized within-repertoire ranks of inferred template counts. In a later analysis, generation probabilities were computed with a VDJ recombination model fitted to out-of-frame rearrangements, and the resulting probabilities were checked against IGoR. In a later analysis, hypergeometric tests were used to score TCR-TCR, TCR-HLA and TCR-CMV co-occurrence, with a repertoire-size bias correction applied to TCR pairs. To estimate false discovery rates, a later analysis permuted the HLA or CMV assignments 20 times. In a later analysis, co-occurring TCRs were grouped using DBSCAN, with TCRdist sequence similarity added in when clustering inside HLA-allele-positive subsets. Co-occurrence clustering excluded repertoires with fewer than 30,000 or more than 120,000 public chains, plus five with anomalous nucleotide sharing. TCRdb carries this immuneACCESS record with in-frame sequences only. Its versions omit some clonotypes, under half of them owing to an unresolved V gene in the studies checked, with the rest unexplained. That table furnishes V, J and clone size, whereas the DNA furnished D and trimming. Counted in this sample were more than 110,000 clones; approximately 73% of them appeared once. The biggest ten clones account for about 15% of the sample.

Measured from the cysteine to the phenylalanine, the CDR3 is 18 residues long. The DNA shown is the 54-base CDR3, in frame from base 1. Trimmed from V: 2 bases; trimmed from J: 5 bases; junction bases lacking a gene match: 18. From the germline V gene (reference sequence), CDR1 is SGHNT and CDR2 is YYREEE. The cohort was made up of under 800 healthy bone marrow donors. Cohort members were all nominally healthy when sampled, although unrecorded immune exposures were likely present. CMV serostatus was recorded as positive for roughly 290 and negative for 352 of the 666 cohort members, whereas no CMV serostatus was recorded for the donor in question. A peripheral blood sample was collected from each donor, and TCR beta sequencing was performed on peripheral blood mononuclear cells. Genomic DNA was extracted from the blood cell samples with the Qiagen DNeasy Blood Extraction Kit. Details on this clone: No cognate antigen has been identified for it. No clone much larger than this one lies a single base away; base qualities are absent.

This TCR came from a human donor in good health. The chain is assembled from TRBV5-4 and TRBJ1-1; TRBD1 fits 7 bases in the junction. Sample: PBMCs. The CDR3 has the sequence CASSFFTIIGQAATEAFF. DNA sequence: TGTGCCAGCAGCTTTTTCACGATTATTGGACAGGCGGCAACTGAAGCTTTCTTT.